These T cell receptor beta chains were read from a single sample in a study of blood T cell repertoires in COVID-19. TCRdb's copy holds only in-frame clones and misses some; the assay was immunoSEQ multiplex PCR. The sample shows around 99,000 clones, 88% of them seen only once. The sequencing sample was made of peripheral blood. These receptors all stem from a man aged 45-60 years with active or convalescent COVID-19. The CDR3 runs from the conserved cysteine through the conserved F or W. Each record gives: D gene, V gene, clone size, J gene, CDR3 DNA, CDR3 protein. The D gene is left open where the match is weak. Clone size is not always given. Where it is, it says once, few, many or a class for expanded clones.

>-|TRBV27|-|TRBJ2-3
TGTGCCAGCAGTCCAGGGATACTAAGCACAGATACGCAGTATTTT
CASSPGILSTDTQYF
>TRBD1|TRBV6-5|once|TRBJ2-7
TGTGCCAGCAGTTACGCGGGACAGGGAACCTACGAGCAGTACTTC
CASSYAGQGTYEQYF
>-|TRBV6-4|-|TRBJ2-2
TGTGCCAGCAGTGCTATACGCACCGGGGAGCTGTTTTTT
CASSAIRTGELFF
>TRBD1|TRBV30|-|TRBJ1-5
TGTGCCTGGAGAGGACCAGGGGGTAATCAGCCCCAGCATTTT
CAWRGPGGNQPQHF
>-|TRBV18|-|TRBJ2-7
TGTGCCAGCTCACCAGGGGCAGGCCCCTACGAGCAGTACTTC
CASSPGAGPYEQYF
>TRBD1|TRBV24-1|-|TRBJ1-3
TGTGCCACCAGTGACCCGGGACAGGGAGCGAACACCATATATTTT
CATSDPGQGANTIYF
>-|TRBV6-2/TRBV6-3|-|TRBJ2-7
TGTGCCAGCAGCCCCTTTGACGAGCAGTACTTC
CASSPFDEQYF
>TRBD2|TRBV2|-|TRBJ2-1
TGTGCCAGCAGGGGCCCTAGCGGGAGGGGGAACAATGAGCAGTTCTTC
CASRGPSGRGNNEQFF
>-|TRBV6-5|-|TRBJ2-3
TGTGCCAGCAGTTACGGCGGCCCCCCAGATACGCAGTATTTT
CASSYGGPPDTQYF
>-|TRBV19|-|TRBJ1-4
TGTGCCAGTAGTATGGTGCGGGCAACTAATGAAAAACTGTTTTTT
CASSMVRATNEKLFF
>-|TRBV15|-|TRBJ1-1
TGTGCCACCAGCCGGAGGGGTAATCTTAACACTGAAGCTTTCTTT
CATSRRGNLNTEAFF
>-|TRBV7-9|-|TRBJ1-2
TGTGCCAGCAGCTTAGCCTTAACAGTTCCAGTCTATGGCTACACCTTC
CASSLALTVPVYGYTF
>TRBD1|TRBV5-6|-|TRBJ1-1
TGTGCCAGCAGCTTGGTGGACAGGGACACTGAAGCTTTCTTT
CASSLVDRDTEAFF
>TRBD1|TRBV2|-|TRBJ1-1
TGTGCCAGCTCGCAGGGGGCCGGAACTTTCTTT
CASSQGAGTFF
>TRBD2|TRBV19|-|TRBJ2-1
TGTGCCAGTAGAGCGACTAGCGGATACAATGAGCAGTTCTTC
CASRATSGYNEQFF
>-|TRBV14|medium-sized|TRBJ2-7
TGTGCCAGCAGCGCTGGGCGATCCTACGAGCAGTACTTC
CASSAGRSYEQYF
>TRBD1|TRBV18|-|TRBJ1-2
TGTGCCAGCTCACCCGGGACAGACCAATCCTATGGCTACACCTTC
CASSPGTDQSYGYTF
>TRBD1|TRBV6-5|-|TRBJ1-4
TGTGCCAGCAATCGAGGACAGGACGGAGGAAAACTGTTTTTT
CASNRGQDGGKLFF
>-|TRBV28|-|TRBJ1-5
TGTGCCAGCAGTACCCAGTTCGTTCAGCCCCAGCATTTT
CASSTQFVQPQHF
>TRBD2|TRBV28|-|TRBJ2-7
TGTGCCAGCAGTTTATTGTGGACTAGCGGGAGGCACGAGCAGTACTTC
CASSLLWTSGRHEQYF
>-|TRBV6-5|-|TRBJ2-7
TGTGCCAGCAGGAGGGACTCCCCCTACGAGCAGTACTTC
CASRRDSPYEQYF
>TRBD2|TRBV25-1|-|TRBJ2-1
TGTGCCAGCAGTGTAGCGGGGGATTTCAATGAGCAGTTCTTC
CASSVAGDFNEQFF